These 12 T cell receptor beta chains came from one sample sequenced in a study of blood T cell repertoires in COVID-19 (dated by TCRdb to 2019 to 2021). The method behind the library was the immunoSEQ multiplex PCR assay. In its TCRdb copy, this immuneACCESS table keeps in-frame sequences only and misses some clones. Where compared with another copy, unresolved V genes explain less than half of these, and the others have no known cause. For this sample the table gives roughly 180,000 clones, of which approximately 85% were detected only once. The ten largest clones represent 1% to 1.5% of the sample. Sequencing was done on a sample of peripheral blood. All receptors derive from a man aged 55 to 69 who had recovered from COVID-19.

V and J are TRBV27 and TRBJ1-1; weak D call: TRBD1 (6 bases). The germline gives CDR1 MNHEY, CDR2 SMNVEV (reference sequence). V lost 5 bases, J lost 2 bases, and 15 bases lay in between. This CDR3 has 15 residues. The CDR3 DNA reads TGTGCCAGCAGTCGCGACAGGCCTATAAACACTGAAGCTTTCTTT. Protein sequence: CASSRDRPINTEAFF.

This clone came up once. DNA of the CDR3: TGTGCCAGCAGCACGACGGGCAGCGGGGGTAATGAGCAGTTCTTC. This translates into CASSTTGSGGNEQFF. This chain links TRBV5-4 with TRBJ2-1; 8 positions match TRBD2. The CDR3 is 15 amino acids. V lost 4 bases and J lost 7; bases outside the gene matches: 10. Germline lookup yields CDR1 SGHNT and CDR2 YYREEE (reference sequence).

The rearrangement uses TRBV29-1 and TRBJ2-7, with 7 bases matching TRBD1. The germline CDR1 and CDR2 sequences are SQVTM and ANQGSEA. J gave up 7 bases and V 3 bases, and 6 bases lay outside the gene matches. CDR3 length: 12 amino acids. The CDR3 DNA sequence: TGCAGCGTTGAGAAGGGCAGGGGGGAGCAGTACTTC. Protein: CSVEKGRGEQYF.

The chain recombines TRBV5-4 with TRBJ2-3; 7 nucleotides agree with TRBD2. With 1 base clipped from V and 2 bases from J, the junction kept 7 bases outside the gene matches. The CDR3 extends over 16 amino acids. The germline V gene has CDR1 SGHNT and CDR2 YYREEE (reference sequence). CDR3 coding DNA: TGTGCCAGCAGCTTGCCCAAGCGGGGCTCCACAGATACGCAGTATTTT. This codes for CASSLPKRGSTDTQYF. Full variable domain (outside the CDR3, taken from reference TRBV5-4 and TRBJ2-3): ETGVTQSPTHLIKTRGQQVTLRCSSQSGHNTVSWYQQALGQGPQFIFQYYREEENGRGNFPPRFSGLQFPNYSSELNVNALELDDSALYLCASSLPKRGSTDTQYFGPGTRLTVL.

The chain carries TRBV19 and TRBJ1-1; D is uncertain. The V gene's germline CDR1 is LNHDA and CDR2 SQIVND (reference sequence). Trimming took 7 bases from V and 0 from J, leaving 15 bases between them. This CDR3 comprises 15 residues. CDR3 sequence: CASKVMEGVNTEAFF. CDR3 DNA: TGTGCCAGTAAGGTAATGGAGGGCGTGAACACTGAAGCTTTCTTT.

This clone was seen only a few times. The rearrangement joins TRBV28 to TRBJ2-2; 8 positions agree with TRBD1. The CDR3 covers 15 residues. Germline V lookup: CDR1 MDHEN, CDR2 SYDVKM. After removal of 3 bases from V and 7 bases from J, the junction contained 7 bases not matched to a gene. The CDR3 loop reads CASSLTGAENGELFF. The CDR3 DNA follows: TGTGCCAGCAGTTTGACAGGGGCCGAGAACGGGGAGCTGTTTTTT.

The chain couples TRBV5-4 to TRBJ2-3; 15 positions match TRBD2. Trimming took 3 bases from V and 4 from J; bases not matched to a gene: 3. The CDR3 covers 16 residues. From germline, CDR1 is SGHNT and CDR2 YYREEE (reference sequence). The DNA for the CDR3 is TGTGCCAGCAGCTCGGGACTAGCGGGGGGCTCAGATACGCAGTATTTT. This encodes CASSSGLAGGSDTQYF.

V gene TRBV19 combines with J gene TRBJ1-5; no firm D call. V was shortened by 1 base and J by 0 bases, with 13 bases between the two germline ends. Germline V gene lookup returns CDR1 LNHDA and CDR2 SQIVND (reference sequence). The CDR3 contains 17 residues. The CDR3: CASSIAPTGYSNQPQHF. CDR3 nucleotides: TGTGCCAGTAGTATAGCCCCGACGGGTTATAGCAATCAGCCCCAGCATTTT.

The gene calls are TRBV5-6 and TRBJ2-5; 9 nucleotides align to TRBD2. CDR1 is SGHDT and CDR2 is YYEEEE in the germline V gene. The CDR3 runs to 16 residues. After removal of 3 bases from V and 2 bases from J, the junction contained 8 bases not matched to a gene. The CDR3: CASSSPQRGAQETQYF. The CDR3 bases are TGTGCCAGCAGCTCCCCCCAGCGGGGGGCACAAGAGACCCAGTACTTC.

V and J are TRBV6-2 or TRBV6-3 and TRBJ2-7; D is uncertain. CDR1 MNHEY and CDR2 SVGEGT come from the germline V gene. The CDR3 contains 14 residues. The germline V and J ends were trimmed by 2 bases and 2 bases, with 10 bases remaining between them. CDR3: CASSYGGSTYEQYF. CDR3 bases: TGTGCCAGCAGTTACGGCGGTAGTACCTACGAGCAGTACTTC.

The V gene is TRBV7-2, the J gene TRBJ2-7; TRBD1 agrees at 9 bases. Germline CDR1 SGHTA, CDR2 FQGNSA. V lost 5 bases, J lost 6 bases, and 8 bases stayed unmatched. This CDR3 region has 14 residues. CDR3 DNA: TGTGCCAGCAGCCCTGGACAGGGGACGGGCGAGCAGTACTTC. It translates to CASSPGQGTGEQYF.

This clone was counted a single time. The V gene is TRBV6-2 or TRBV6-3, the J gene TRBJ2-3; TRBD2 matches 8 bases. The V gene end was trimmed by 0 bases and the J gene end by 6 bases; junction bases not matched to a gene: 8. Per the germline V gene, CDR1 is MNHEY and CDR2 is SVGEGT. The length of the CDR3 is 16 residues. Written as DNA, the CDR3 is TGTGCCAGCAGTTACTCGCGGGGGGTACCAGCGGATACGCAGTATTTT. It specifies CASSYSRGVPADTQYF.